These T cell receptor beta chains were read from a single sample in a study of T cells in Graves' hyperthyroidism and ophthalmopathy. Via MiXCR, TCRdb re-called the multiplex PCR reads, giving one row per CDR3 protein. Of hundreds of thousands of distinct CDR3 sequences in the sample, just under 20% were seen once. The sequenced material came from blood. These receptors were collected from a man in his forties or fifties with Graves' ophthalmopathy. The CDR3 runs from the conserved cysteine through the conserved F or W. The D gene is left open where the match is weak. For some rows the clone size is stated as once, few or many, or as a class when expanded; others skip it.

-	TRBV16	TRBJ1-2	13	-	TGTGCCAGCCTCCGGGGCATCTACTATGGCTACACCTTC	CASLRGIYYGYTF
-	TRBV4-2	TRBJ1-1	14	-	TGTGCCAGCAGCCCGCCCACTGAATGGACTGAAGCTTTCTTT	CASSPPTEWTEAFF
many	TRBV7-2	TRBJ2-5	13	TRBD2	TGTGCCAGCAGCTCCACTAGCGCCCGAGACCAGTACTTC	CASSSTSARDQYF
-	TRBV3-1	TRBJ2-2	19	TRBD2	TGTGCCAGCAGCCAAGCGGGGCAGCGGGAGGGTTCGAACACCGGGGAGCTGTTTTTT	CASSQAGQREGSNTGELFF
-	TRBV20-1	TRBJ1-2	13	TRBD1	TGCAGTGCGCCGGGACAGGCCACGCGGGGCTACACCTTC	CSAPGQATRGYTF
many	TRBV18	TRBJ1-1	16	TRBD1	TGTGCCAGCTCACCACCGACAGGGTTCAAGAACACTGAAGCTTTCTTT	CASSPPTGFKNTEAFF
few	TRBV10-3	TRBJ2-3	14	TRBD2	TGTGCCATCAGTACGGGGGGTAGCACAGATACGCAGTATTTT	CAISTGGSTDTQYF
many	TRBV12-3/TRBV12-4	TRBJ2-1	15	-	TGTGCCAGCAGTTTGGGGCGGGAAACCTACAATGAGCAGTTCTTC	CASSLGRETYNEQFF
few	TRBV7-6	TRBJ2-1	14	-	TGTGCCAGCAGCTTAGCCGCGGGGCGCCTTGAGCAGTTCTTC	CASSLAAGRLEQFF
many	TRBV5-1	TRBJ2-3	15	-	TGCGCCAGCAGCTTGGACAGGGTTGGGGTAGATACGCAGTATTTT	CASSLDRVGVDTQYF
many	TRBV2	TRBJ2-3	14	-	TGTGCCAGCAGTGATAGCCTAGGCACAGATACGCAGTATTTT	CASSDSLGTDTQYF
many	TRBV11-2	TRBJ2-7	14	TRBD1	TGTGCCAGCAGCCCACGACAGGGGGCCTACGAGCAGTACTTC	CASSPRQGAYEQYF
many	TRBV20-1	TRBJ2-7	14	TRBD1	TGCAGTGCTAGAGTTTCCGGACAGGGAGGCGAGCAGTACTTC	CSARVSGQGGEQYF
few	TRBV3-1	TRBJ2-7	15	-	TGTGCCAGCACCCCAAGTCGGGGGTCTACCTACGAGCAGTACTTC	CASTPSRGSTYEQYF
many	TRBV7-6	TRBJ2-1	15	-	TGTGCCAGCAGCAAGACCGGGACTTCGTACAATGAGCAGTTCTTC	CASSKTGTSYNEQFF
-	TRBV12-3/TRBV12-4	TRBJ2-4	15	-	TGTGCCAGCAGTTTCCCGACTGAATCCAAAAACATTCAGTACTTC	CASSFPTESKNIQYF
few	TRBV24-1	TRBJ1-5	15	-	TGTGCCACCAGTCCGTTTGACGGCCGTAATCAGCCCCAGCATTTT	CATSPFDGRNQPQHF
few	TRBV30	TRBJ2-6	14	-	TGTGCCCGGGGACACCCGGCTGGGGCCAACGTCCTGACTTTC	CARGHPAGANVLTF
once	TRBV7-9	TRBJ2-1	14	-	TGTGCCAGCAGCTTAACCCAGGGCGACAATGAGCAGTTCTTC	CASSLTQGDNEQFF
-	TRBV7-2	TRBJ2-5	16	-	TGTGCCAGCAGCTTAGAAGGGCTAGGAGGGGGGCGGACCCAGTACTTC	CASSLEGLGGGRTQYF
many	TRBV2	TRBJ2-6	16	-	TGTGCCAGCAGTGAAGATGGAGGGGCTGGGGCCAACGTCCTGACTTTC	CASSEDGGAGANVLTF
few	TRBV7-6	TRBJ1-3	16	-	TGTGCCAGCAGCTATCTCGGGTCGTCTTTCGGAAACACCATATATTTT	CASSYLGSSFGNTIYF
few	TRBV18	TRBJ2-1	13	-	TGTGCCAGCTCACCACCGGGACAAAACGTGCAGTTCTTC	CASSPPGQNVQFF
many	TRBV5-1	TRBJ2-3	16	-	TGCGCCAGCAGCTTGGAGGCGGGGACGAGGGCAGATACGCAGTATTTT	CASSLEAGTRADTQYF
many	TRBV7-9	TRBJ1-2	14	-	TGTGCCAGCAGCTTAGCCCAGCAGAACTATGGCTACACCTTC	CASSLAQQNYGYTF
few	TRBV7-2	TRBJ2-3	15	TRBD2	TGTGCCAGCAGCTTATGGCTAGCGGGAACGGATACGCAGTATTTT	CASSLWLAGTDTQYF
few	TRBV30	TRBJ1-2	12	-	TGTGCCTGGACCTTGGGACTCTATGGCTACACCTTC	CAWTLGLYGYTF
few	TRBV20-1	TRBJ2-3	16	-	TGCAGTGCTGAGGGGAGGCTTCGCGACAGCACAGATACGCAGTATTTT	CSAEGRLRDSTDTQYF
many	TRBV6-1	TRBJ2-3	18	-	TGTGCCAGCAGCCCCTCTTGGGGTATACAGACCGACACAGATACGCAGTATTTT	CASSPSWGIQTDTDTQYF
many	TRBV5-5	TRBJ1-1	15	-	TGTGCCAGCAGATGGGGAGTCTCGGAGAACACTGAAGCTTTCTTT	CASRWGVSENTEAFF
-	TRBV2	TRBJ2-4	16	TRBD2	TGTGCCAGCAGTGGGGGACTAGCGGGTGTCAGTCGGAAAAAGTACTTC	CASSGGLAGVSRKKYF
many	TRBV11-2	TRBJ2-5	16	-	TGTGCCAGCAGCGCCCGACAGCAGGGGAAAGGAGAGACCCAGTACTTC	CASSARQQGKGETQYF
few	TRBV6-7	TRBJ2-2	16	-	TGTGCCAGCAGCGCGATGGGCCAGCACCTAACCGGGGAGCTGTTTTTT	CASSAMGQHLTGELFF
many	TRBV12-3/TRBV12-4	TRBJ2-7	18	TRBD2	TGTGCCAGCAGTTTAGGTAGCGGGGGGGCCGGGACCTCCTACGAGCAGTACTTC	CASSLGSGGAGTSYEQYF
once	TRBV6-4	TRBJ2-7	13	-	TGTGCCAGTCCCTGGGGATTCCCCCTCGAGCAGTACTTC	CASPWGFPLEQYF
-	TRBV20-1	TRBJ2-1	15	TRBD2	TGCAGTGCTAGATTGGCGGGGGGGATAAGTAAGGAGCAGTTCTTC	CSARLAGGISKEQFF
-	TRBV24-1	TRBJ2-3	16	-	TGTGCCACCAGTGATCCTAGACAATCCCCCGCAGATACGCAGTATTTT	CATSDPRQSPADTQYF
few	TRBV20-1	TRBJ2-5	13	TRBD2	TGCAGCGTTAGCGGGGGGCCCCAAGAGACCCAGTACTTC	CSVSGGPQETQYF
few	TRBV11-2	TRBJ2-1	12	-	TGTGCCAGCAGCCGAACCCTGTCCGAGCAGTTCTTC	CASSRTLSEQFF
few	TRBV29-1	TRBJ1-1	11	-	TGCAGCGTCGATTCGGGGAGTGGGGCTTTCTTT	CSVDSGSGAFF
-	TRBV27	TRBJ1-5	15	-	TGTGCCAGCAGAGGTGGTGGGGGAAACAATCAGCCCCAGCATTTT	CASRGGGGNNQPQHF
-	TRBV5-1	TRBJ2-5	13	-	TGCGCCAGCAGCCCAGCGACAGGAGAGACCCAGTACTTC	CASSPATGETQYF
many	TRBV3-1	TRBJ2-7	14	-	TGTGCCAGCAGCCGAGGGGAAGCGACATACGAGCAGTACTTC	CASSRGEATYEQYF
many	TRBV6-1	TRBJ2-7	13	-	TGTGCCACCTCAGCCGGGACTTCTTCCGAGCAGTACTTC	CATSAGTSSEQYF
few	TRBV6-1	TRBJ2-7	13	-	TGTGCCAGCAGTGAAAGCATCTCCTACGAGCAGTACTTC	CASSESISYEQYF
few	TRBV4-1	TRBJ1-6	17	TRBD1	TGCGCCAGCAGCCAAGACCCTCAACAGGGGGTGAATTCACCCCTCCACTTT	CASSQDPQQGVNSPLHF
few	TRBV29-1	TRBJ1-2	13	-	TGCAGCGTTGAGAACAGGTTTAACTATGGCTACACCTTC	CSVENRFNYGYTF
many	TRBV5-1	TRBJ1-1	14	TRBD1	TGCGCCAGCAGCGAACAGGGGGCTCAGTCTGAAGCTTTCTTT	CASSEQGAQSEAFF
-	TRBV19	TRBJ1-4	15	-	TGTGCCAGTAGTATCTCTTCTGCAACTAATGAAAAACTGTTTTTT	CASSISSATNEKLFF
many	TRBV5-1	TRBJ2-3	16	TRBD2	TGCGCCAGCAGCGCGTCCGGGACTAGCTCCACAGATACGCAGTATTTT	CASSASGTSSTDTQYF
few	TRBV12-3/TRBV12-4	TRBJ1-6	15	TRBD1	TGTGCCAGCAGCCTAAGTCGGACAGGGAATTCACCCCTCCACTTT	CASSLSRTGNSPLHF
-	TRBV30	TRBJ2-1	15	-	TGTGCCTGGGGAGGGTTTCGGGTTTTGGTCAATGAGCAGTTCTTC	CAWGGFRVLVNEQFF
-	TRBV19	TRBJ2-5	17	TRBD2	TGTGCCAGTAGTCCCCGACCCTCGACTAGCCAAAGGGGGACCCAGTACTTC	CASSPRPSTSQRGTQYF
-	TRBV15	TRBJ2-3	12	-	TGTGCCACCAGCAGCTGGCAGGGCAGGCAGTATTTT	CATSSWQGRQYF
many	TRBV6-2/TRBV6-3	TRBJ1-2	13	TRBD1	TGTGCCAGCAGGAAACAGGGGAACTATGGCTACACCTTC	CASRKQGNYGYTF
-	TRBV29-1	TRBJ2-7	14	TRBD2	TGCAGCGTTGTAGGGCTAGCGGGGAGCTACGAGCAGTACTTC	CSVVGLAGSYEQYF
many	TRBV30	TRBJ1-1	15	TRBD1	TGTGCCTGGAGTGTCAGGGGGCTAAGGAACACTGAAGCTTTCTTT	CAWSVRGLRNTEAFF
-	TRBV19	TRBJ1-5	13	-	TGTGCCAGTAGTACGGCGGGTGATCAGCCCCAGCATTTT	CASSTAGDQPQHF